A selection of T cell receptor beta chains follows, all from one sample in a study of spatial heterogeneity in lung cancer. TCRdb independently ran MiXCR on the 5' RACE reads; one entry per CDR3 protein. The sample gives 10,000 to 13,000 distinct CDR3 sequences, over 6.5% of which show up once; about 24% is in the top ten. This material consisted of PBMCs, taken at surgery. These receptors originate from a male donor with early-stage non-small cell lung cancer. Each CDR3 is given with its conserved first and last residue. Some rows have no size entry. The others give once, few or many, or a class for an expanded clone.

TRBJ2-6,many,TRBV7-2,CASSSYPSGANVLTF
TRBJ2-1,many,TRBV29-1,CSVEGFTWAYNEQFF
TRBJ1-6,many,TRBV6-5,CASRPATQGASPLHF
TRBJ1-1,many,TRBV30,CAWSGTEAFF
TRBJ2-1,-,TRBV5-1,CASKEVVNEQFF
TRBJ2-2,many,TRBV6-4,CASSPISQTGELFF
TRBJ2-3,many,TRBV12-3/TRBV12-4,CASSRGSGVGEDTQYF
TRBJ1-2,many,TRBV7-2,CASSQGWSANYGYTF
TRBJ2-7,-,TRBV29-1,CSVVSPRGVDHEQYF
TRBJ1-1,many,TRBV6-1,CASSHPGGTEAFF
TRBJ2-2,-,TRBV5-1,CASGGLANTGELFF
TRBJ2-3,many,TRBV9,CASSVGSTDTQYF
TRBJ1-1,many,TRBV10-1,CASTRDLSGTEAFF
TRBJ2-3,few,TRBV7-2,CASSSGTNLDTQYF
TRBJ1-3,many,TRBV29-1,CSCLGDTGNTIYF
TRBJ2-7,many,TRBV4-2,CASSQEAGNYEQYF
TRBJ2-5,medium-sized,TRBV7-2,CASSLARQETQYF
TRBJ2-2,medium-sized,TRBV19,CASSLQGATGELFF
TRBJ2-1,medium-sized,TRBV5-1,CASSLEDSQRYEQFF
TRBJ2-3,medium-sized,TRBV20-1,CSARDGGRPGDTQYF
TRBJ2-3,many,TRBV14,CASSHRQPDTQYF
TRBJ1-1,many,TRBV19,CASSIGPDTLNTEAFF
TRBJ2-7,few,TRBV9,CASSVDSMGAYEQYF
TRBJ2-6,many,TRBV4-2,CASSPGQGSSGANVLTF
TRBJ1-1,many,TRBV12-2,CASRVGQGENTEAFF
TRBJ1-2,few,TRBV20-1,CSAKQGNYGYTF
TRBJ2-1,many,TRBV5-1,CASSLGRGLKSYNEQFF
TRBJ2-3,many,TRBV7-2,CASSPRSGGTDTQYF
TRBJ1-1,many,TRBV29-1,CSARHGLNTEAFF
TRBJ2-5,medium-sized,TRBV7-9,CASSSSGGMRETQYF
TRBJ2-5,many,TRBV9,CASSVGGGTETQYF
TRBJ1-5,medium-sized,TRBV18,CASSGQVNQPQHF
TRBJ1-2,few,TRBV7-2,CASSFASIYGYTF
TRBJ1-2,many,TRBV6-2/TRBV6-3,CASSFYMGDRAIYGYTF
TRBJ1-1,many,TRBV2,CASRGPSTEAFF
TRBJ2-1,many,TRBV9,CASSPGWRGGYNEQFF
TRBJ2-7,many,TRBV20-1,CRARGSYEQYF
TRBJ2-7,-,TRBV10-3,CAIRNTGGEQYF
TRBJ1-1,-,TRBV27,CASSLYRSVRGDTEAFF
TRBJ2-1,many,TRBV5-1,CASSFRDNEQFF
TRBJ2-3,many,TRBV7-9,CASSPPFAVPTDTQYF
TRBJ2-5,many,TRBV20-1,CSAETPRGRSETQYF